This record concerns one TCR beta chain sequence. This entry belongs to a study of OX40 agonist ivuxolimab in advanced cancers. Assay used: immunoSEQ multiplex PCR; TCRdb lists only in-frame clones, some missing. Found here are under 85,000 clones, around 82% of them singletons; the top ten hold roughly 8%. The CDR3 extends over 16 amino acids. Trimming removed 2 bases from V and 0 bases from J, with 13 bases in between. The germline V gene has CDR1 SGHTA and CDR2 FQGTGA. This TCR was recovered from an adult with an advanced solid tumor such as melanoma, head and neck, liver or kidney cancer. This chain joins TRBV7-3 and TRBJ1-1; D not resolved. The sample was CD4+ or CD8+ T cells sorted from blood, taken in a trial of the OX40 agonist ivuxolimab. CDR3 DNA: TGTGCCAGCAGCTTAGGGCAGCTTTTCATGAACACTGAAGCTTTCTTT. It codes for CASSLGQLFMNTEAFF.